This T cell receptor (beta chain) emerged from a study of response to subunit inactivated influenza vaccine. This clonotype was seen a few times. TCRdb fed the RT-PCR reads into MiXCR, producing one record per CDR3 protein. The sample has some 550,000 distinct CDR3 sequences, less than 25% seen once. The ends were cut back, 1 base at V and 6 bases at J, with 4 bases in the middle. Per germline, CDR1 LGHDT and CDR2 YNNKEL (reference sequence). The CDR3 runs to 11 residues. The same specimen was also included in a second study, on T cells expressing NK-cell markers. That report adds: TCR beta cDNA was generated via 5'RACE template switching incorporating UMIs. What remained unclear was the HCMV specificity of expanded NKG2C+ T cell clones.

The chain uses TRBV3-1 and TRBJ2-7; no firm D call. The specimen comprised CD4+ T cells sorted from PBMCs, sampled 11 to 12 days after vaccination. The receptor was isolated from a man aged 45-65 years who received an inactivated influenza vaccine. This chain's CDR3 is CASSQGAEQYF. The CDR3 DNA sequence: TGTGCCAGCAGCCAAGGGGCCGAGCAGTACTTC.